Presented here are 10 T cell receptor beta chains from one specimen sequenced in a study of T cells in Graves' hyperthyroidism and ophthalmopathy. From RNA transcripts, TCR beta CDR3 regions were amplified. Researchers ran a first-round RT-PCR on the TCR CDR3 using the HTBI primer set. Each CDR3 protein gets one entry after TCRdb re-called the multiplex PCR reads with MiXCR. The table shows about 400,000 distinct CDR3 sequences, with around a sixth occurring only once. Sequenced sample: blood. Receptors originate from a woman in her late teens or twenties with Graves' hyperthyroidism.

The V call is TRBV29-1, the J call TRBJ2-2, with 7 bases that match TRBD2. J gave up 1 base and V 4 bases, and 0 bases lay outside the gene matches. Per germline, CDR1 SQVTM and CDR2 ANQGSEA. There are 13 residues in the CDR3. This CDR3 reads CSVVAGNTGELFF. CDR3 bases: TGCAGCGTTGTAGCGGGGAACACCGGGGAGCTGTTTTTT.

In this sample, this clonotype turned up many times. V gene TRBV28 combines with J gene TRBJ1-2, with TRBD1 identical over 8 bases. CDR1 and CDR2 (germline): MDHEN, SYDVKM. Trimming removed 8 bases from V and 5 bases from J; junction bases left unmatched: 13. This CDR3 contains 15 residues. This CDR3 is CASRDRPFSPYGYTF. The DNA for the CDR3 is TGTGCCAGCCGGGACAGGCCTTTTTCTCCATATGGCTACACCTTC.

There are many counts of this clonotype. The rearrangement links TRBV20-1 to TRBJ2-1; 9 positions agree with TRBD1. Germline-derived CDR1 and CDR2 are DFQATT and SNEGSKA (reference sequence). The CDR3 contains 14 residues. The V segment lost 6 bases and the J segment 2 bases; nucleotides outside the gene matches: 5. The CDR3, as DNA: TGCAGTGCGCCCACAGGGGGCGCCTACAATGAGCAGTTCTTC. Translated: CSAPTGGAYNEQFF.

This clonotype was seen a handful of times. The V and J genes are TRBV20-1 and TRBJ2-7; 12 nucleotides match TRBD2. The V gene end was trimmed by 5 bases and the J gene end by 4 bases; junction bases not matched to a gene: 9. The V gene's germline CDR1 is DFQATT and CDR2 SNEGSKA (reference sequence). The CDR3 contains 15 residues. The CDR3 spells CSAAQTSGSRYEQYF. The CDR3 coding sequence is TGCAGTGCTGCCCAGACTAGCGGGAGTCGGTACGAGCAGTACTTC.

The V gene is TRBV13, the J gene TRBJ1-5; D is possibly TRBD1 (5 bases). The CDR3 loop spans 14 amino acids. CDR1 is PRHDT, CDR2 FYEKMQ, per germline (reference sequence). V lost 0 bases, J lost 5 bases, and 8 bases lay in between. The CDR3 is CASSLGDIDQPQHF. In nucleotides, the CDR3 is TGTGCCAGCAGCTTAGGGGACATCGATCAGCCCCAGCATTTT.

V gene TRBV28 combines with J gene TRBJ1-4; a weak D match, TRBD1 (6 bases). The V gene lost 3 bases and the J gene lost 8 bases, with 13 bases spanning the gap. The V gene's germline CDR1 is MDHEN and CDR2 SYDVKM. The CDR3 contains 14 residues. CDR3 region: CASSFEDSGEKLFF. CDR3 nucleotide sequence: TGTGCCAGCAGTTTCGAGGACAGTGGGGAAAAACTGTTTTTT.

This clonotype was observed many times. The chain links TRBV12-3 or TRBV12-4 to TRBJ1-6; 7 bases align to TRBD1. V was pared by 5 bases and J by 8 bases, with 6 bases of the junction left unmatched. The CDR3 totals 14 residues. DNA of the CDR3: TGTGCCAGCAGTCGACAGGGTCTAGATTCACCCCTCCACTTT. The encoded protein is CASSRQGLDSPLHF.

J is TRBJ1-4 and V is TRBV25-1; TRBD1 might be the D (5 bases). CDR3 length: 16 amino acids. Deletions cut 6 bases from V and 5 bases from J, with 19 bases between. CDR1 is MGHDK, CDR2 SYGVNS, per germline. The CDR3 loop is CASSPSLDSRNEKLFF. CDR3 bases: TGTGCCAGCAGCCCGTCCCTCGACAGTCGAAATGAAAAACTGTTTTTT. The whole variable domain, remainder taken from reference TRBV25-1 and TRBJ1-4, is EADIYQTPRYLVIGTGKKITLECSQTMGHDKMYWYQQDPGMELHLIHYSYGVNSTEKGDLSSESTVSRIRTEHFPLTLESARPSHTSQYLCASSPSLDSRNEKLFFGSGTQLSVL.

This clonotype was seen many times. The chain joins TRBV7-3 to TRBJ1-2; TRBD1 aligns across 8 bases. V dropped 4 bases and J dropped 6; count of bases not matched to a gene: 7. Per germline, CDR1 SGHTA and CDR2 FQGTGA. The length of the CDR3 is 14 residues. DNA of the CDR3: TGTGCCAGCAGCTCCGACAGGGGTTGGGATGGCTACACCTTC. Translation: CASSSDRGWDGYTF.

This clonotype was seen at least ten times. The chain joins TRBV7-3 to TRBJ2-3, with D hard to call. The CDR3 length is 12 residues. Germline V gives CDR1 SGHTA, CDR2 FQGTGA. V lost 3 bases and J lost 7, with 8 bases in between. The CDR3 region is CASSFDGYTQYF. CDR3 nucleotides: TGTGCCAGCAGCTTTGACGGCTATACGCAGTATTTT.